This note documents a single T cell receptor (beta chain) sequence. Its antigen is as yet unknown. This specimen comes from a study of CD8+CD57+ T cells in acquired aplastic anemia. Study-level information: Sorted CD4+ and CD8+ cell DNA averaged roughly 3.2 ug. Study outcomes and limitations: Significant differences in CD8+ Simpson's diversity were not observed between patients and controls. Twenty-nine CD8+ CDR3 sequences were shared between patients and controls.

Both TCR beta VDJ combination and CDR3 sequence profiling were carried out. Genomic DNA was the template for this profiling. TCRdb reprocessed the reads with MiXCR, giving one entry per CDR3 protein. Of 150,000 to 200,000 distinct CDR3 sequences listed, under 70% are singletons. Per the germline V gene, CDR1 is DFQATT and CDR2 is SNEGSKA (reference sequence). V was shortened by 3 bases and J by 6 bases, with 18 bases between the two germline ends. The CDR3 loop spans 15 amino acids. Source material: sorted CD4+, CD8+, or CD8+CD57+ T cells (not recorded which) from PBMCs. The chain uses TRBV20-1 and TRBJ2-1; weak D call: TRBD1 (5 bases). This clonotype originated in a human donor with severe aplastic anemia or a healthy control (not recorded which). The CDR3 loop is CSASLKGLGGNEQFF. The DNA of the CDR3 is TGCAGTGCTAGTCTAAAGGGGTTAGGCGGCAATGAGCAGTTCTTC.